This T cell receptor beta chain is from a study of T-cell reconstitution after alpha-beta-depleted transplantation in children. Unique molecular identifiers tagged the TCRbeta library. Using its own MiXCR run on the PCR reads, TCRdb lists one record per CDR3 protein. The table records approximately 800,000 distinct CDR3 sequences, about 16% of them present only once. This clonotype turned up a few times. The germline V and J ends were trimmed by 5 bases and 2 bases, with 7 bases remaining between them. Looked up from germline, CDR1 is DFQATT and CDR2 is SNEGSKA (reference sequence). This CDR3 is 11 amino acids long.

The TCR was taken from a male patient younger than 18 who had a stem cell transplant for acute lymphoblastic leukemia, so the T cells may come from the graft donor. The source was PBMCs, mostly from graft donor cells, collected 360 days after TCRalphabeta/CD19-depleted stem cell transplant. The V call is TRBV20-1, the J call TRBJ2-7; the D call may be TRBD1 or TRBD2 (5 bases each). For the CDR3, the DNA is TGCAGTGCTGGGGACCCCTACGAGCAGTACTTC. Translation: CSAGDPYEQYF.